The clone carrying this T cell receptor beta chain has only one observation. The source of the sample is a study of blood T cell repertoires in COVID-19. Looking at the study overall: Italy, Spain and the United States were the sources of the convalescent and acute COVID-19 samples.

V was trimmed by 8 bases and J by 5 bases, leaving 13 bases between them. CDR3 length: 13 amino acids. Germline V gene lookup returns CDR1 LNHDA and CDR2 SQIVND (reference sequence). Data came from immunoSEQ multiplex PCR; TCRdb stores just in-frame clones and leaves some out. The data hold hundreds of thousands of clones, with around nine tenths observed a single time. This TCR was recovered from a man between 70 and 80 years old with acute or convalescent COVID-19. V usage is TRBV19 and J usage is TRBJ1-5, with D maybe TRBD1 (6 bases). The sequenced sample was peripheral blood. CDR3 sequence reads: CASWGGLYQPQHF. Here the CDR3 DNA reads TGTGCCAGTTGGGGGGGCTTATATCAGCCCCAGCATTTT.